One and the same sample provided the 20 T cell receptor beta chains below, sequenced in a study of response to subunit inactivated influenza vaccine. MiXCR was run by TCRdb on the RT-PCR reads, yielding one entry per CDR3 protein. The sample has approximately 490,000 distinct CDR3 sequences; roughly 7.9% are singletons. This material consisted of PBMCs from blood, taken about 23 months after vaccination. Source of these receptors: a man between 50 and 69 years old who received an inactivated influenza vaccine.

Ten or more counts support this clonotype. The chain joins TRBV10-2 to TRBJ2-2; 8 bases line up with TRBD1. The V segment lost 6 bases and the J segment 6 bases; nucleotides outside the gene matches: 6. Germline V gives CDR1 WSHSY, CDR2 SAAADI. The CDR3 runs to 14 residues. In nucleotides, the CDR3 is TGCGCCAGCAGCCCTGGACAGGGCTCCGGGGAGCTGTTTTTT. This gives the protein CASSPGQGSGELFF.

V and J are TRBV18 and TRBJ1-1; TRBD1 agrees at 10 bases. V lost 3 bases to trimming and J lost 9 bases; unmatched junction nucleotides: 4. CDR1 is KGHSH, CDR2 LQKENI, per germline. The CDR3 extends over 13 amino acids. This CDR3 reads CASSPSDRGQAFF. CDR3 bases: TGTGCCAGCTCACCGTCTGACAGGGGGCAAGCTTTCTTT. Drawing the rest from reference TRBV18 and TRBJ1-1, the complete variable domain is NAGVMQNPRHLVRRRGQEARLRCSPMKGHSHVYWYRQLPEEGLKFMVYLQKENIIDESGMPKERFSAEFPKEGPSILRIQQVVRGDSAAYFCASSPSDRGQAFFGQGTRLTVV.

This clonotype turned up a few times. This sequence joins TRBV6-1 and TRBJ2-7; D possibly matches TRBD1 or TRBD2 (5 bases each). V was trimmed by 6 bases and J by 0 bases, leaving 15 bases between them. The CDR3 extends over 15 amino acids. Germline CDR1 and CDR2: MNHNS and SASEGT. The CDR3 reads CASRAGTSSSYEQYF. In DNA form, the CDR3 reads TGTGCCAGCAGAGCCGGGACCTCAAGCTCCTACGAGCAGTACTTC.

V is TRBV12-3 or TRBV12-4 and J is TRBJ2-1, with D possibly being TRBD1 (5 bases). This CDR3 spans 16 amino acids. V dropped 1 base and J dropped 5 bases, with 15 bases sitting between them. In DNA, the CDR3 is TGTGCCAGCAGTTTAGGTTTAGCAGGGATTAACAATGAGCAGTTCTTC. Amino acids: CASSLGLAGINNEQFF.

This clonotype showed up many times. This chain links TRBV7-3 with TRBJ2-2; the match to TRBD1 covers 8 bases. Germline loops: CDR1 SGHTA, CDR2 FQGTGA. Germline trimming cut 5 bases from V and 8 bases from J; bases unmatched to any gene: 13. The length of the CDR3 is 16 residues. The CDR3: CASSKGPAGGRGELFF. In DNA form, the CDR3 reads TGTGCCAGCAGCAAGGGTCCGGCAGGGGGCCGTGGGGAGCTGTTTTTT. Drawing the rest from reference TRBV7-3 and TRBJ2-2, the complete variable domain is GAGVSQTPSNKVTEKGKYVELRCDPISGHTALYWYRQSLGQGPEFLIYFQGTGAADDSGLPNDRFFAVRPEGSVSTLKIQRTERGDSAVYLCASSKGPAGGRGELFFGEGSRLTVL.

The rearrangement uses TRBV15 and TRBJ2-5; a possible D gene is TRBD2 (6 bases). CDR1 and CDR2 from the germline V gene are LNHNV and YYDKDF (reference sequence). Trimming took 0 bases from V and 5 from J, leaving 10 bases between them. The CDR3 runs 14 residues. CDR3 amino acids: CATSRDKAGETQYF. In DNA form, the CDR3 reads TGTGCCACCAGCAGAGATAAGGCGGGGGAGACCCAGTACTTC.

The rearrangement links TRBV10-3 to TRBJ2-7; 9 nucleotides align to TRBD1. This CDR3 is built from 14 residues. V lost 0 bases and J lost 4; bases outside the gene matches: 1. Germline CDR1 ENHRY, CDR2 SYGVKD. The CDR3 loop reads CAISESDRGYEQYF. The CDR3 DNA reads TGTGCCATCAGTGAGTCGGACAGGGGATACGAGCAGTACTTC.

The chain has TRBV7-2 and TRBJ2-3; TRBD2 aligns across 9 bases. Germline V CDR1 and CDR2: SGHTA, FQGNSA. CDR3 length equals 16 residues. The trim removed 5 bases at V and 2 bases at J, leaving 8 bases unmatched. Here the CDR3 reads CASSTLTSGPTDTQYF. CDR3 nucleotides: TGTGCCAGCAGCACCTTGACTAGCGGCCCCACAGATACGCAGTATTTT.

This chain joins TRBV2 and TRBJ2-1; 7 nucleotides agree with TRBD1. The CDR3 extends over 14 amino acids. With 5 bases clipped from V and 9 bases from J, the junction kept 10 bases outside the gene matches. Germline V lookup: CDR1 SNHLY, CDR2 FYNNEI. CDR3 nucleotides: TGTGCCAGCAGTCAGGGGAAACAGGGGATTGAGCAGTTCTTC. Its translation: CASSQGKQGIEQFF.

This clonotype was recorded at least ten times. The chain is built from TRBV14 and TRBJ2-1; D is ambiguous. CDR3 length equals 14 residues. Trimming took off 1 base at V and 9 bases at J, with 13 bases between the two ends. Germline V gene data show CDR1 as SGHDN and CDR2 as FVKESK. The CDR3 DNA follows: TGTGCCAGCAGCCAAGTCACGACTTCTGGTGAGCAGTTCTTC. Translation gives CASSQVTTSGEQFF.

The chain links TRBV24-1 to TRBJ2-1, with D tentatively TRBD1 or TRBD2 (5 bases each). This CDR3 contains 16 residues. Between the trimmed V and J ends, which lost 3 bases and 6 bases, there was a span of 17 bases. Per the germline V gene, CDR1 is KGHDR and CDR2 is SFDVKD. The CDR3 is CATSDPLWGSPNEQFF. DNA for the CDR3: TGTGCCACCAGTGATCCCCTCTGGGGGTCCCCCAATGAGCAGTTCTTC.

This clonotype came up a few times. The chain has TRBV3-1 and TRBJ1-6; D call uncertain. In germline, CDR1 is LGHDT, CDR2 YNNKEL (reference sequence). The CDR3 is made up of 14 amino acids. Between the trimmed V and J ends, which lost 2 bases and 7 bases, there was a span of 9 bases. The CDR3 bases are TGTGCCAGCAGCCAATTACGGACGAATTCACCCCTCCACTTT. Its translation: CASSQLRTNSPLHF.

The sample holds a few counts of this clonotype. The chain joins TRBV7-9 to TRBJ1-1; D ambiguous. The CDR3 contains 13 residues. Trimming took 3 bases from V and 5 from J, leaving 10 bases between them. Germline loops: CDR1 SEHNR, CDR2 FQNEAQ (reference sequence). The CDR3 DNA sequence: TGTGCCAGCAGCTTCACGGAGCGGACTGAAGCTTTCTTT. Protein: CASSFTERTEAFF.

The gene calls are TRBV29-1 and TRBJ2-5; D is possibly TRBD1 (6 bases). Germline assignment: CDR1 SQVTM and CDR2 ANQGSEA. This CDR3 comprises 15 residues. V was cut by 4 bases and J by 5 bases, with 20 bases left in between. CDR3 DNA: TGCAGCGTTGTATATCAGGGCAGGGGTATGGAGACCCAGTACTTC. It translates to CSVVYQGRGMETQYF.

The chain recombines TRBV19 with TRBJ1-1; D is ambiguous. V lost 9 bases and J lost 7, with 3 bases in between. The CDR3 covers 8 residues. Looked up from germline, CDR1 is LNHDA and CDR2 is SQIVND (reference sequence). The CDR3 loop is CARSEAFF. In DNA form, the CDR3 reads TGTGCCAGAAGTGAAGCTTTCTTT. Full variable domain (outside the CDR3, taken from reference TRBV19 and TRBJ1-1): DGGITQSPKYLFRKEGQNVTLSCEQNLNHDAMYWYRQDPGQGLRLIYYSQIVNDFQKGDIAEGYSVSREKKESFPLTVTSAQKNPTAFYLCARSEAFFGQGTRLTVV.

A few counts support this clonotype. The V call is TRBV14, the J call TRBJ2-3; 8 nucleotides agree with TRBD2. The CDR3 totals 15 residues. V trimming: 2 bases; J trimming: 7 bases; junction bases outside the gene matches: 8. Germline assignment: CDR1 SGHDN and CDR2 FVKESK. The CDR3 reads CASSQLRGAPNTQYF. The CDR3 region has the DNA TGTGCCAGCAGCCAACTGCGGGGGGCGCCGAATACGCAGTATTTT.

There are many counts of this clonotype. The genes are TRBV4-2 and TRBJ2-2; the D gene could be TRBD1 or TRBD2 (5 bases each). V lost 2 bases and J 1 base, leaving 8 bases between the germline ends. The CDR3 covers 15 residues. The germline V gene has CDR1 LGHNA and CDR2 YNFKEQ. CDR3 in amino acids: CASSQRDGNTGELFF. Here the CDR3 DNA reads TGTGCCAGCAGCCAAAGGGACGGGAACACCGGGGAGCTGTTTTTT.

The rearrangement uses TRBV7-8 and TRBJ2-1; 7 bases agree with TRBD1. The V gene end was trimmed by 1 base and the J gene end by 5 bases; junction bases not matched to a gene: 8. CDR1 is SGHVS, CDR2 FQNEAQ, per germline. This CDR3 has 16 amino acids. CDR3 nucleotide sequence: TGTGCCAGCAGCTTAGGCCAGGGGGTATCCAACAATGAGCAGTTCTTC. It specifies CASSLGQGVSNNEQFF. Full variable domain (remainder filled in from reference TRBV7-8 and TRBJ2-1): GAGVSQSPRYKVAKRGQDVALRCDPISGHVSLFWYQQALGQGPEFLTYFQNEAQLDKSGLPSDRFFAERPEGSVSTLKIQRTQQEDSAVYLCASSLGQGVSNNEQFFGPGTRLTVL.

This clonotype was detected many times. The chain couples TRBV4-2 to TRBJ2-2, with D possibly matching TRBD2 (6 bases). Germline V gives CDR1 LGHNA, CDR2 YNFKEQ. The CDR3 is made up of 15 amino acids. Trimming left V 1 base short and J 7 bases short, with 13 bases between. CDR3 DNA sequence: TGTGCCAGCAGCCAAGTTAGCGGAGAGGTCGGGGAGCTGTTTTTT. Translation gives CASSQVSGEVGELFF.

This chain links TRBV20-1 with TRBJ1-1; perhaps TRBD1 as D (5 bases). The ends were cut back, 3 bases at V and 3 bases at J, with 14 bases in the middle. CDR3 length: 14 residues. Germline-derived CDR1 and CDR2 are DFQATT and SNEGSKA (reference sequence). The CDR3 spells CSASGGNWYTEAFF. In nucleotides, the CDR3 is TGCAGTGCTAGCGGGGGGAACTGGTACACTGAAGCTTTCTTT.